The 2 T cell receptor beta chains reported below all come from one sample, sequenced in a study of blood T cells in healthy people across ages. Sample-barcoded 5' priming and a J-beta primer mix drove a second PCR of roughly 7 to 11 cycles. TCRdb passed the 5' RACE reads through MiXCR, listing each CDR3 protein once. The data show 650,000 to 700,000 distinct CDR3 sequences, with approximately 31% seen just once and approximately 15% held by the top ten. The sample comprised blood. The receptor source for this set is a woman older than 75 in good health.

In this sample, this clonotype turned up a few times. The rearrangement uses TRBV3-1 and TRBJ2-3, with 9 bases matching TRBD1. There are 15 residues in the CDR3. With 6 bases clipped from V and 8 bases from J, the junction kept 12 bases outside the gene matches. Germline CDR1 reads LGHDT; CDR2 reads YNNKEL (reference sequence). Written as DNA, the CDR3 is TGTGCCAGCAGGCCCGGGACAGGGCTAGTTCGTACGCAGTATTTT. Translation gives CASRPGTGLVRTQYF.

Concerning this clonotype: It may be a read error: a sequence one base away is much more abundant. The chain uses TRBV9 and TRBJ2-5, with D unresolved. The tail of the sequence fits TRBJ2-7 better, so the J call may be wrong. Germline V gives CDR1 SGDLS, CDR2 YYNGEE. The CDR3 covers 15 residues. The CDR3 region has the DNA TGTGCCAGCAGCGCTTTTTCCACCGTCTGGCACGAGCAGTACTTC. Protein sequence: CASSAFSTVWHEQYF.